The present T cell receptor (beta chain) was sequenced within a study of blood T cell repertoires in COVID-19 (TCRdb year 2020). General notes on the study: Collaborator samples came from the United States, Italy and Spain and covered acute and convalescent phases of COVID-19. Nearly every sample came with metadata listing a de-identified subject ID, COVID-19 status, age in years and sex. The samples were drawn from the first 160 participants of the ongoing ImmuneRACE study and from some 1,300 subjects provided by 6 global collaborators. The material from the prospective study consisted of cDNA or gDNA derived from T cells, B-cell-depleted T cells, or PBMCs. Deeply sampled blood TCRbeta repertoires from subjects exposed to, actively infected with, or recovered from COVID-19 were included in the dataset. The repertoires were made available in a free public database intended to serve as a resource for research on the immune response to SARS-CoV-2. Where available, HLA class I and class II types were taken from metadata supplied by the sample provider and were not determined by assay-based typing.

Overall study outcomes, separate from this receptor: How much clinical and demographic metadata was included differed by source and by participant, and the metadata was provided uncurated.

TCRbeta CDR3 regions were amplified from genomic DNA by means of the immunoSEQ Assay, a bias-controlled multiplex PCR. The study's own analysis went as follows. The number of nucleated cells in each sample was estimated by amplification of reference gene primers within the assay. To quantify the absolute abundance of each unique TCRbeta CDR3 rearrangement, sequence reads were collapsed and filtered. For each sample, productive Simpson clonality was calculated as the square root of Simpson's diversity index across productive rearrangements. In TCRdb, the immuneACCESS table is reduced to in-frame sequences with V and J assigned. These tables do not hold every clone; where another copy was compared, an unresolved V gene accounts for under half, and the others remain unexplained. The D gene and trimming were derived from the DNA, and the V and J assignments and clone size from that table. The sample data list fewer than 300,000 clones, and around nine tenths of these were observed just once. Over 7.5% of the sample lies in the top ten.

The CDR3 covers 16 residues, taking in both the cysteine and the phenylalanine. Kept here is only the CDR3 DNA, which spans 48 bases and is read in frame from base 1. V and J are trimmed by 2 bases and 3 bases, and the gene matches miss 6 bases of the junction. CDR1 and CDR2 were assigned from the germline V gene as MNHEY and SVGAGI. Participants in the prospective study were enrolled through a virtual design, were aged about 18 to 100 years, and lived in roughly 26 United States geographic areas. To assign participants to cohorts, the prospective study relied on clinical history that participants themselves reported in a screening survey and a study questionnaire. Recovered participants in ImmuneRACE Cohort 3 were defined as having two consecutive negative NP/OP PCR tests, clearance from a healthcare professional, or resolution of symptoms. In the prospective study, whole blood, serum and a nasopharyngeal or oropharyngeal swab were collected from each participant by mobile phlebotomists. Additional blood draws and questionnaires over an approximately two-month period could optionally be provided by prospective study participants. Blood samples from the prospective study were shipped frozen or at room temperature prior to DNA extraction.

This clone is a singleton in its sample. The clone's antigen remains unknown. Per-base qualities were not stored, and no clone one base away is much larger. Recombination linked TRBV6-5 to TRBJ2-2; 7 bases in the middle match TRBD2. The source of this sequence is a man aged 35 to 55 who had recovered from COVID-19. Sequencing was performed on PBMCs or T cells enriched from blood (not recorded which). The encoded CDR3 is CASSYGVGGYTGELFF. The sequenced DNA: TGTGCCAGCAGTTACGGTGTCGGGGGGTACACCGGGGAGCTGTTTTTT.